Listed below are T cell receptor beta chains from one sample, sequenced in a study of blood T cell repertoires in COVID-19. Measured with immunoSEQ multiplex PCR; TCRdb has only the in-frame clones, and not every one. The table has about 120,000 clones, around 74% seen once. The sample taken for sequencing was peripheral blood. The receptors were sampled from a woman aged 55-70 years with acute or convalescent COVID-19. CDR3s include the opening cysteine and the closing phenylalanine or tryptophan. Each record gives: D gene, clone size, V gene, J gene, CDR3 DNA, CDR3 protein. The D gene is left open where the match is weak. The size field is filled for only some rows; it gives once, few, many or a size class.

TRBD1	-	TRBV12-3/TRBV12-4	TRBJ1-1	TGTGCCAGCAGCCGGACAGGGGTTACTGAAGCTTTCTTT	CASSRTGVTEAFF
TRBD2	many	TRBV30	TRBJ2-1	TGTGCCTGGAGTGGACTAGCGGGGCAATTGGAAAATGAGCAGTTCTTC	CAWSGLAGQLENEQFF
TRBD2	-	TRBV4-2	TRBJ2-3	TGTGCCAGCAGCCAAGAAAGGCCTCGACTAGCGGGGGGGCTTAGCACAGATACGCAGTATTTT	CASSQERPRLAGGLSTDTQYF
TRBD2	-	TRBV7-9	TRBJ2-1	TGTGCCAGCAGCACCTTTGTCAGCGGGGGGCAGAATGAGCAGTTCTTC	CASSTFVSGGQNEQFF
TRBD1	few	TRBV7-2	TRBJ2-6	TGTGCCAGCAGCATCAGGGGGACAGGGACCTCTGGGGCCAACGTCCTGACTTTC	CASSIRGTGTSGANVLTF
TRBD1	-	TRBV5-4	TRBJ1-5	TGTGCCAGCAGCCGACAGGGGGTTAACAATCAGCCCCAGCATTTT	CASSRQGVNNQPQHF
TRBD1	-	TRBV3-1/TRBV3-2	TRBJ2-7	TGTGCCAGCAGCCGAACAGGACAGGGCGAGAAGTACGAGCAGTACTTC	CASSRTGQGEKYEQYF
TRBD1	-	TRBV24-1	TRBJ1-1	TGTGCCACCACCCCGGGACAGGGGGCCAACACTGAAGCTTTCTTT	CATTPGQGANTEAFF
-	-	TRBV28	TRBJ1-5	TGTGCCAGCAGCCGTATCGGGCAGCCCCAGCATTTT	CASSRIGQPQHF
TRBD1	-	TRBV24-1	TRBJ2-1	TGTGCCACCAGTGATTCGACAGGGGGCGGAAAGCAGTTCTTC	CATSDSTGGGKQFF
TRBD1	few	TRBV29-1	TRBJ2-7	TGCAGCGTTGAAGGAACCCCGACAGGGCGAGGATACGAGCAGTACTTC	CSVEGTPTGRGYEQYF
TRBD1	-	TRBV4-2	TRBJ1-1	TGTGCCAGCAGCCAACGGGACAGGGGAGCTATGGGGACTGAAGCTTTCTTT	CASSQRDRGAMGTEAFF
TRBD1	few	TRBV7-8	TRBJ1-1	TGTGCCAGCAGCCAAGACAGGGGCTACACTGAAGCTTTCTTT	CASSQDRGYTEAFF
-	-	TRBV6-6	TRBJ1-4	TGTGCCAGCAGTTACTACAGGGCTAATGAAAAACTGTTTTTT	CASSYYRANEKLFF
TRBD1	-	TRBV6-2/TRBV6-3	TRBJ1-4	TGTGCCAGCAGCACCGGGACAGATACAACTAATGAAAAACTGTTTTTT	CASSTGTDTTNEKLFF
-	-	TRBV12-3/TRBV12-4	TRBJ2-4	TGTGCCAGCAGTTTATCGAGGGGGACACAGTACTTC	CASSLSRGTQYF